The 27 T cell receptor beta chains given below trace back to one sample, sequenced in a study of OX40 agonist ivuxolimab in advanced cancers. Assay: immunoSEQ multiplex PCR; the TCRdb copy retains only in-frame clones and omits some. The data hold tens of thousands of clones, with about nine tenths observed a single time. The sequences come from CD4+ or CD8+ T cells sorted from blood, collected in a trial of the OX40 agonist ivuxolimab. All receptors derive from an adult with an advanced solid tumor such as melanoma, head and neck, liver or kidney cancer.

This sequence joins TRBV2 and TRBJ2-1; the D is unclear. This CDR3 contains 12 residues. Germline V lookup: CDR1 SNHLY, CDR2 FYNNEI. Trimming took off 6 bases at V and 9 bases at J, with 12 bases between the two ends. The CDR3 protein is CASSPPWGEQFF. Written as DNA, the CDR3 is TGTGCCAGCAGCCCTCCATGGGGTGAGCAGTTCTTC. Full variable domain (missing parts from reference TRBV2 and TRBJ2-1): EPEVTQTPSHQVTQMGQEVILRCVPISNHLYFYWYRQILGQKVEFLVSFYNNEISEKSEIFDDQFSVERPDGSNFTLKIRSTKLEDSAMYFCASSPPWGEQFFGPGTRLTVL.

The V gene is TRBV29-1, the J gene TRBJ2-3; D perhaps matches TRBD1 (6 bases). Germline V CDR1 and CDR2: SQVTM, ANQGSEA. This CDR3 has 14 residues. The V end was cut by 3 bases, the J end by 3 bases, with 13 bases between. CDR3: CSVEGQGSTDTQYF. The CDR3 coding sequence is TGCAGCGTTGAGGGGCAGGGGTCGACAGATACGCAGTATTTT.

The rearrangement uses TRBV30 and TRBJ2-1; D might be TRBD1 or TRBD2, each matching 5 bases. Germline loops: CDR1 GTSNPN, CDR2 SVGIG (reference sequence). Trimming cost V 1 base and J 9 bases, with 7 bases left between them. The CDR3 is 11 residues long. CDR3 DNA sequence: TGTGCCTGGAGTGGGGGGAGTGAGCAGTTCTTC. Residues: CAWSGGSEQFF.

This sequence joins TRBV11-1 and TRBJ2-7; D not certain. The CDR3 consists of 12 residues. The V end was cut by 2 bases, the J end by 2 bases, with 4 bases between. Germline CDR1 is SGHAT and CDR2 is FQDESV (reference sequence). CDR3 DNA: TGTGCCAGCAGCTTAATGCCCTACGAGCAGTACTTC. This gives the protein CASSLMPYEQYF.

CDR3 DNA: TGTGCCAGCAGCCCCGCGTGGGGCTCCGGCTATGGCTACACCTTC. Its protein is CASSPAWGSGYGYTF. The chain uses TRBV5-6 and TRBJ1-2; a weak D match, TRBD1 (5 bases). Germline lookup yields CDR1 SGHDT and CDR2 YYEEEE. The CDR3 covers 15 residues. Trimming left V 4 bases short and J 4 bases short, with 17 bases between.

This clone was picked up one time. J is TRBJ2-3 and V is TRBV13; 7 bases are a match to TRBD1. CDR3 size: 17 residues. Unmatched junction bases numbered 11, after V lost 3 bases and J lost 2 bases. Germline-derived CDR1 and CDR2 are PRHDT and FYEKMQ (reference sequence). CDR3 loop: CASSFGRGYRNTDTQYF. The CDR3 nucleotides read TGTGCCAGCAGCTTCGGCAGGGGGTACCGTAACACAGATACGCAGTATTTT.

The V call is TRBV2, the J call TRBJ1-2; 9 nucleotides line up with TRBD1. V gave up 9 bases and J gave up 1 base; unmatched junction bases: 0. Germline-derived CDR1 and CDR2 are SNHLY and FYNNEI. This CDR3 is built from 12 residues. CDR3 protein: CARGQGNYGYTF. CDR3 nucleotides: TGTGCCAGGGGACAGGGTAACTATGGCTACACCTTC. Based on the CDR3 plus reference TRBV2 and TRBJ1-2, the full variable domain is EPEVTQTPSHQVTQMGQEVILRCVPISNHLYFYWYRQILGQKVEFLVSFYNNEISEKSEIFDDQFSVERPDGSNFTLKIRSTKLEDSAMYFCARGQGNYGYTFGSGTRLTVV.

This chain uses TRBV6-1 with TRBJ1-5, with D possibly being TRBD1 (6 bases). From germline, CDR1 is MNHNS and CDR2 SASEGT. V was clipped by 0 bases and J by 4 bases, with 13 bases between them. This CDR3 has 16 residues. The DNA for the CDR3 is TGTGCCAGCAGTGAAGCACGTCGGGACATTAATCAGCCCCAGCATTTT. Protein product: CASSEARRDINQPQHF.

J is TRBJ2-7 and V is TRBV6-1; no clear D gene. V lost 11 bases and J lost 6, with 8 bases in between. From germline, CDR1 is MNHNS and CDR2 SASEGT. This CDR3 spans 9 amino acids. The CDR3 region is CAFVGEQYF. The CDR3 DNA is TGTGCCTTTGTAGGCGAGCAGTACTTC.

V usage is TRBV6-5 and J usage is TRBJ1-2; D not resolved. The ends were cut back, 6 bases at V and 7 bases at J, with 18 bases in the middle. The CDR3 runs 14 residues. Looked up from germline, CDR1 is MNHEY and CDR2 is SVGAGI. CDR3 DNA sequence: TGTGCCAGCAGGTCCGCCTCCGAGGAGGGTGGCTACACCTTC. Translating it yields CASRSASEEGGYTF.

The chain joins TRBV7-2 to TRBJ2-3, with 8 bases aligning to TRBD2. The CDR3 covers 14 residues. Germline-derived CDR1 and CDR2 are SGHTA and FQGNSA. Unmatched junction bases numbered 3, after V lost 3 bases and J lost 4 bases. The CDR3 reads CASSFPGGADTQYF. CDR3 nucleotide sequence: TGTGCCAGCAGCTTTCCCGGGGGGGCAGATACGCAGTATTTT. Based on the CDR3 plus reference TRBV7-2 and TRBJ2-3, the full variable domain is GAGVSQSPSNKVTEKGKDVELRCDPISGHTALYWYRQSLGQGLEFLIYFQGNSAPDKSGLPSDRFSAERTGGSVSTLTIQRTQQEDSAVYLCASSFPGGADTQYFGPGTRLTVL.

The chain links TRBV5-3 to TRBJ2-3, with D possibly TRBD1 on 5 matching bases. TRBV5-3 belongs to the ORF category, with a function that is uncertain. The CDR3 has 19 residues. Trimming pared 5 bases from V and 7 bases from J, leaving 32 bases between. The CDR3 loop reads CARRSMGTGVPSSPNTQYF. The CDR3 DNA sequence: TGTGCCAGAAGGTCAATGGGTACAGGCGTCCCCTCCAGTCCCAATACGCAGTATTTT.

J is TRBJ2-5 and V is TRBV5-1; D perhaps matches TRBD2 (5 bases). The CDR3 covers 14 residues. Germline CDR1 and CDR2: SGHRS and YFSETQ. Between the trimmed V and J ends, which lost 0 bases and 4 bases, there was a span of 10 bases. Written as DNA, the CDR3 is TGCGCCAGCAGCTTGGGGCTAGCTCCAGAGACCCAGTACTTC. This codes for CASSLGLAPETQYF.

The chain uses TRBV2 and TRBJ1-2, with D possibly TRBD1 on 5 matching bases. Germline-derived CDR1 and CDR2 are SNHLY and FYNNEI. The V and J ends lost 0 bases and 7 bases respectively, with 12 bases between them. The length of the CDR3 is 14 residues. The CDR3 DNA sequence: TGTGCCAGCAGTGAAGCGCTTGGGGCTGTTGGCTACACCTTC. As protein: CASSEALGAVGYTF.

The chain joins TRBV10-3 to TRBJ2-1, with 11 positions matching TRBD1. Per the germline V gene, CDR1 is ENHRY and CDR2 is SYGVKD. This CDR3 is 14 amino acids long. The V segment lost 6 bases and the J segment 9 bases; nucleotides outside the gene matches: 7. The DNA of the CDR3 is TGTGCCATCAGCGGGGGACAGGGGGAGAGTGAGCAGTTCTTC. The encoded protein is CAISGGQGESEQFF.

In DNA, the CDR3 is TGCGCCAGCAGCCAAGTACAACCTCTCCCAGTGAACACTGAAGCTTTCTTT. Protein sequence: CASSQVQPLPVNTEAFF. V and J are TRBV4-1 and TRBJ1-1; no clear D gene. The CDR3 sequence is 17 residues long. V lost 1 base, J lost 0 bases, and 15 bases lay in between. The germline V gene encodes CDR1 MGHRA and CDR2 YSYEKL.

The genes are TRBV2 and TRBJ1-5; D is perhaps TRBD1 (6 bases). V dropped 5 bases and J dropped 4 bases, with 9 bases sitting between them. CDR3 size: 13 residues. Germline V lookup: CDR1 SNHLY, CDR2 FYNNEI. The CDR3 DNA reads as TGTGCCAGCAGTAAACAGGGAAATCAGCCCCAGCATTTT. Translating it yields CASSKQGNQPQHF.

The V and J genes are TRBV11-2 and TRBJ2-1; 13 positions match TRBD2. The CDR3 sequence is 17 residues long. Germline V gene sequence: CDR1 SGHAT, CDR2 FQNNGV. Trimming at V came to 0 bases and at J to 8 bases, leaving 7 bases not matched to a gene. The CDR3 reads CASSLEVWTSGSHEQFF. CDR3 DNA sequence: TGTGCCAGCAGCTTAGAAGTTTGGACTAGCGGGAGCCATGAGCAGTTCTTC. The whole variable domain, filled in from reference TRBV11-2 and TRBJ2-1, reads EAGVAQSPRYKIIEKRQSVAFWCNPISGHATLYWYQQILGQGPKLLIQFQNNGVVDDSQLPKDRFSAERLKGVDSTLKIQPAKLEDSAVYLCASSLEVWTSGSHEQFFGPGTRLTVL.

V and J are TRBV19 and TRBJ1-2, with D perhaps matching TRBD1 (5 bases). The CDR3 contains 14 residues. Germline loops: CDR1 LNHDA, CDR2 SQIVND (reference sequence). Trimming stripped 7 bases from V and 4 bases from J, with 16 bases between. The CDR3 DNA sequence: TGTGCCAGTAAGGCCGGGGCGGAAGGCTATGGCTACACCTTC. It is translated as CASKAGAEGYGYTF.

The chain recombines TRBV6-5 with TRBJ2-1; either TRBD1 or TRBD2 may fit D (5 bases each). Germline V lookup: CDR1 MNHEY, CDR2 SVGAGI. This CDR3 region has 15 residues. Trimming left V 7 bases short and J 0 bases short, with 13 bases between. The CDR3 nucleotides read TGTGCCAGCACCAAGTGGGGGAGCTCCTACAATGAGCAGTTCTTC. It codes for CASTKWGSSYNEQFF.

The chain employs TRBV2 and TRBJ2-1, with D perhaps given as TRBD1 or TRBD2 (6 bases each). V was cut by 6 bases and J by 6 bases, with 21 bases left in between. Germline CDR1 SNHLY, CDR2 FYNNEI. The CDR3 has 16 amino acids. The CDR3 DNA sequence: TGTGCCAGCAGGGTAGGGTTGGCGGAGGGGGTCAATGAGCAGTTCTTC. Translation gives CASRVGLAEGVNEQFF.

The J gene is TRBJ2-7, the V gene TRBV19, with no clear D. In germline, CDR1 is LNHDA, CDR2 SQIVND (reference sequence). The CDR3 has 13 residues. The V and J ends lost 5 bases and 3 bases respectively, with 11 bases between them. The CDR3 reads CASSGPGFYEQYF. DNA for the CDR3: TGTGCCAGTAGTGGCCCAGGCTTCTACGAGCAGTACTTC.

DNA for the CDR3: TGTGCCATCAGTGTCGAACCGACAGTCTATGGCTACACCTTC. Protein: CAISVEPTVYGYTF. The V and J genes are TRBV10-3 and TRBJ1-2; D might be TRBD1 (5 bases). The CDR3 spans 14 residues. Germline loops: CDR1 ENHRY, CDR2 SYGVKD. V shed 4 bases and J shed 4 bases, with 13 bases lying between them.

The chain uses TRBV5-1 and TRBJ1-2; weak D call: TRBD1 (6 bases). Trimming took 1 base from V and 4 from J, leaving 14 bases between them. This CDR3 contains 15 residues. The V gene's germline CDR1 is SGHRS and CDR2 YFSETQ. CDR3 DNA sequence: TGCGCCAGCAGCTTGTCCTTGGACAGAAGCTATGGCTACACCTTC. This codes for CASSLSLDRSYGYTF.

The chain joins TRBV10-3 to TRBJ2-7, with D unresolved. This CDR3 contains 13 residues. V was pared by 3 bases and J by 7 bases, with 13 bases between. CDR1 is ENHRY, CDR2 SYGVKD, per germline. In DNA form, the CDR3 reads TGTGCCATCAGTGATCGGCTCTCCCGGGAGCAGTACTTC. Amino acid sequence: CAISDRLSREQYF.

The J gene is TRBJ1-5, the V gene TRBV7-9; TRBD1 might be the D (5 bases). The CDR3 is 14 residues long. Germline assignment: CDR1 SEHNR and CDR2 FQNEAQ (reference sequence). The V and J ends lost 4 bases and 6 bases respectively, with 13 bases between them. This CDR3 is CASSSAGLGQPQHF. In nucleotides, the CDR3 is TGTGCCAGCAGCTCCGCAGGGTTAGGTCAGCCCCAGCATTTT.

V gene TRBV5-1 combines with J gene TRBJ1-4, with TRBD1 identical over 9 bases. The V segment lost 4 bases and the J segment 5 bases; nucleotides outside the gene matches: 3. This CDR3 has 14 residues. Germline V gives CDR1 SGHRS, CDR2 YFSETQ. The CDR3 sequence: CASSIGTGNEKLFF. DNA for the CDR3: TGCGCCAGCAGCATCGGGACAGGGAATGAAAAACTGTTTTTT.